Below, 21 T cell receptor beta chains from the same sample are listed, as sequenced in a study of beta chain features in type 1 diabetes. The study, taken as a whole, reports: Significant though moderate, a shortening of TCRB CDR3s appeared in all four CD4+ subsets of Type 1 diabetes patients.

The study reverse transcribed the entire isolated RNA, so it sequenced expressed TCRB transcripts. Generated by immunoSEQ multiplex PCR, the TCRdb table keeps only in-frame clones and is missing some. The sample lists roughly 730,000 clones; 13% were seen once. Their antigen targets remain unknown. The sample taken for sequencing was naive CD4+ T cells from blood. The receptors were gathered from a man in his late teens or twenties with type 1 diabetes.

In this sample, this clone turned up a few times. The V and J genes are TRBV5-4 and TRBJ1-1; no clear D gene. V shed 0 bases and J shed 2 bases, with 8 bases lying between them. CDR1 is SGHNT, CDR2 YYREEE, per germline (reference sequence). The CDR3 totals 14 residues. CDR3 DNA: TGTGCCAGCAGCTTGGATGGTTCAAACACTGAAGCTTTCTTT. It translates to CASSLDGSNTEAFF.

This clone was counted only a few times. The chain uses TRBV5-4 and TRBJ2-5, with TRBD1 identical over 9 bases. Trimming removed 5 bases from V and 2 bases from J; junction bases left unmatched: 7. This CDR3 region has 15 residues. Germline V gene lookup returns CDR1 SGHNT and CDR2 YYREEE (reference sequence). The CDR3: CASRFEGQGQETQYF. DNA for the CDR3: TGTGCCAGCAGATTCGAGGGACAGGGACAAGAGACCCAGTACTTC.

In its sample, this clone was seen a few times. The same CDR3 is also encoded by other DNA sequences in this sample. For the CDR3, the DNA is TGTGCCTGGAGGGCCAACACTGAAGCTTTCTTT. Its translation: CAWRANTEAFF. The rearrangement links TRBV30 to TRBJ1-1; no reliable D call. The CDR3 totals 11 residues. Germline CDR1 and CDR2: GTSNPN and SVGIG (reference sequence). V lost 3 bases and J 2 bases, leaving 4 bases between the germline ends.

This clone came up a few times. The J gene is TRBJ2-7, the V gene TRBV27, with 8 bases aligning to TRBD1. Germline V lookup: CDR1 MNHEY, CDR2 SMNVEV (reference sequence). The CDR3 runs 14 residues. V dropped 4 bases and J dropped 5; count of bases not matched to a gene: 7. Here the CDR3 reads CASSYDRGQHEQYF. The CDR3 nucleotides are TGTGCCAGCAGTTACGACAGGGGTCAACACGAGCAGTACTTC.

This clone was counted between two and nine times. This chain joins TRBV28 and TRBJ2-2, with D maybe TRBD1 (6 bases). Between the trimmed V and J ends, which lost 11 bases and 4 bases, there was a span of 14 bases. The CDR3 is made up of 13 amino acids. Germline loops: CDR1 MDHEN, CDR2 SYDVKM. The CDR3 bases are TGTGCCGGGGGCAGGGAGTCCACCGGGGAGCTGTTTTTT. Its translation: CAGGRESTGELFF. Looking up the rest from reference TRBV28 and TRBJ2-2 gives the full variable domain: DVKVTQSSRYLVKRTGEKVFLECVQDMDHENMFWYRQDPGLGLRLIYFSYDVKMKEKGDIPEGYSVSREKKERFSLILESASTNQTSMYLCAGGRESTGELFFGEGSRLTVL.

The V and J genes are TRBV10-3 and TRBJ2-3; TRBD2 matches 7 bases. The CDR3 is 15 residues long. The germline CDR1 and CDR2 sequences are ENHRY and SYGVKD. V trimming: 7 bases; J trimming: 2 bases; junction bases outside the gene matches: 9. The DNA for the CDR3 is TGTGCCATCACCAAGGGAGGGGATCCCACAGATACGCAGTATTTT. Its translation: CAITKGGDPTDTQYF.

The chain links TRBV5-4 to TRBJ2-1; the D is unclear. Germline CDR1 and CDR2: SGHNT and YYREEE (reference sequence). Deletions cut 0 bases from V and 3 bases from J, with 10 bases between. The CDR3 has 15 residues. The CDR3 nucleotides read TGTGCCAGCAGCTTGGCTAGACAAAGCTACAATGAGCAGTTCTTC. As protein: CASSLARQSYNEQFF. Using reference TRBV5-4 and TRBJ2-1 for the parts outside the CDR3, the full variable domain is ETGVTQSPTHLIKTRGQQVTLRCSSQSGHNTVSWYQQALGQGPQFIFQYYREEENGRGNFPPRFSGLQFPNYSSELNVNALELDDSALYLCASSLARQSYNEQFFGPGTRLTVL.

The J gene is TRBJ2-5, the V gene TRBV7-9; the D call may be TRBD1 or TRBD2 (6 bases each). This CDR3 region has 15 residues. Germline CDR1 is SEHNR and CDR2 is FQNEAQ (reference sequence). V was cut by 0 bases and J by 5 bases, with 13 bases left in between. CDR3 DNA sequence: TGTGCCAGCAGCTTAGCCACGGGGGCCGGGGAGACCCAGTACTTC. This codes for CASSLATGAGETQYF.

This clone was observed a handful of times. V is TRBV5-4 and J is TRBJ2-5; D is unclear. Trimming took off 0 bases at V and 1 base at J, with 16 bases between the two ends. The CDR3 loop spans 17 amino acids. CDR1 and CDR2 (germline): SGHNT, YYREEE (reference sequence). The CDR3 region has the DNA TGTGCCAGCAGCTTGGCCTTAGACTCCCGGGCCCAAGAGACCCAGTACTTC. It codes for CASSLALDSRAQETQYF. Full variable domain (remainder filled in from reference TRBV5-4 and TRBJ2-5): ETGVTQSPTHLIKTRGQQVTLRCSSQSGHNTVSWYQQALGQGPQFIFQYYREEENGRGNFPPRFSGLQFPNYSSELNVNALELDDSALYLCASSLALDSRAQETQYFGPGTRLLVL.

The chain uses TRBV19 and TRBJ1-5; D possibly corresponds to TRBD1 (5 bases). The CDR3 consists of 16 residues. CDR1 and CDR2 from the germline V gene are LNHDA and SQIVND (reference sequence). V was shortened by 3 bases and J by 2 bases, with 14 bases between the two germline ends. CDR3 coding DNA: TGTGCCAGTAGTATTGGAAGGGGTTGGGGCAATCAGCCCCAGCATTTT. This encodes CASSIGRGWGNQPQHF.

This chain connects TRBV4-2 to TRBJ1-1, with D tentatively TRBD1 (6 bases). In germline, CDR1 is LGHNA, CDR2 YNFKEQ. This CDR3 spans 12 amino acids. The V end was cut by 0 bases, the J end by 9 bases, with 8 bases between. The CDR3 DNA reads as TGTGCCAGCAGCCAAGAGGACAGCCAAGCTTTCTTT. Translation: CASSQEDSQAFF.

The J gene is TRBJ1-4, the V gene TRBV30, with D perhaps matching TRBD1 (6 bases). Germline V gives CDR1 GTSNPN, CDR2 SVGIG (reference sequence). With 0 bases removed from V and 0 bases from J, the gap between germline ends came to 14 bases. There are 17 residues in the CDR3. The CDR3 nucleotides are TGTGCCTGGAGTGTAATCAGGGGAATAACAACTAATGAAAAACTGTTTTTT. It encodes CAWSVIRGITTNEKLFF.

The chain employs TRBV5-1 and TRBJ2-2; maybe TRBD1 (5 bases). The V and J ends lost 6 bases and 3 bases respectively, with 15 bases between them. CDR1 is SGHRS and CDR2 is YFSETQ in the germline V gene. The CDR3 spans 15 residues. The CDR3 sequence: CASTTIDRYTGELFF. The CDR3 DNA is TGCGCCAGCACCACGATAGACAGATACACCGGGGAGCTGTTTTTT.

This clone was counted only a few times. The rearrangement uses TRBV28 and TRBJ2-7; a weak D match, TRBD1 (5 bases). Germline values: CDR1 MDHEN, CDR2 SYDVKM. The CDR3 has 15 amino acids. Deletions cut 5 bases from V and 4 bases from J, with 18 bases between. CDR3 sequence (DNA): TGTGCCAGCAGTCCCCCGTCGGCACAGGAATACGAGCAGTACTTC. Amino acids: CASSPPSAQEYEQYF.

This clone occurred a few times. V usage is TRBV15 and J usage is TRBJ2-1; 9 bases match TRBD1. In germline, CDR1 is LNHNV, CDR2 YYDKDF (reference sequence). The CDR3 is 16 residues long. V shed 4 bases and J 1 base; nucleotides not matched to a gene: 5. The CDR3 loop reads CATSTQGQGSYNEQFF. The DNA for the CDR3 is TGTGCCACCAGCACTCAGGGACAGGGATCCTACAATGAGCAGTTCTTC.

J is TRBJ2-1 and V is TRBV6-1; D is unresolved. Germline values: CDR1 MNHNS, CDR2 SASEGT. V was clipped by 5 bases and J by 4 bases, with 12 bases between them. The CDR3 runs to 14 residues. CDR3 sequence reads: CASSPYSGYNEQFF. DNA of the CDR3: TGTGCCAGCAGTCCATATTCGGGTTACAATGAGCAGTTCTTC.

The J gene is TRBJ1-5, the V gene TRBV7-9; 9 bases line up with TRBD1. Germline V gene data show CDR1 as SEHNR and CDR2 as FQNEAQ (reference sequence). V was pared by 4 bases and J by 7 bases, with 2 bases of the junction left unmatched. The CDR3 sequence is 13 residues long. CDR3 DNA: TGTGCCAGCAGCTACGGACAGGGGCAGCCCCAGCATTTT. It is translated as CASSYGQGQPQHF.

This clone was detected only a few times. The genes are TRBV18 and TRBJ1-2; 7 nucleotides align to TRBD1. The CDR3 is 17 amino acids. Germline CDR1 KGHSH, CDR2 LQKENI. Losses at the gene ends were 4 bases for V and 3 bases for J; bases not matched to a gene: 14. CDR3 bases: TGTGCCAGCTCACTAACCTCACACAGGGGAGTGGACTATGGCTACACCTTC. It encodes CASSLTSHRGVDYGYTF.

V gene TRBV2 combines with J gene TRBJ1-1; D gene ambiguous. Germline V gene sequence: CDR1 SNHLY, CDR2 FYNNEI. The CDR3 contains 11 residues. Trimming shortened V by 7 bases and J by 1 base, and 4 bases separated the two germline ends. The CDR3 sequence: CASTQNTEAFF. For the CDR3, the DNA is TGTGCCAGCACCCAGAACACTGAAGCTTTCTTT.

In its sample, this clone was seen a few times. The chain carries TRBV7-9 and TRBJ2-1; tentative D call: TRBD1 (5 bases). From germline, CDR1 is SEHNR and CDR2 FQNEAQ (reference sequence). The CDR3 has 15 residues. Trimming took 4 bases from V and 5 from J, leaving 15 bases between them. The CDR3 nucleotides are TGTGCCAGCAGCTCCCTGATTGACAGCCACAATGAGCAGTTCTTC. Amino acids: CASSSLIDSHNEQFF.

This clone was counted a few times. The V and J genes are TRBV6-5 and TRBJ2-7; D remains ambiguous. The V end was cut by 6 bases, the J end by 4 bases, with 10 bases between. The CDR3 runs 12 residues. The V gene's germline CDR1 is MNHEY and CDR2 SVGAGI. CDR3 coding DNA: TGTGCCAGCAGACGGTCCTCTTACGAGCAGTACTTC. It translates to CASRRSSYEQYF.